This T cell receptor beta chain was observed in a study of T-cell reconstitution after alpha-beta-depleted transplantation in children. Points from the study as a whole: Several hundred expanded graft clones reportedly supplied alpha-beta T cells about two months after transplant. Some patients' high day-60 TCRbeta diversity was traced to surviving recipient T cells and thymic progenitors. Counts and diversity of T cells one year after transplant came mostly from newly produced T cells.

Germline loops: CDR1 SGHRS, CDR2 YFSETQ. This CDR3 spans 16 amino acids. V was pared by 1 base and J by 6 bases, with 17 bases between. TCRbeta library construction was performed incorporating unique molecular identifiers. One entry per CDR3 protein results from TCRdb running MiXCR on the PCR reads. The sample lists 610,000 or so distinct CDR3 sequences; 25% to 30% were seen once. On this clonotype: Its antigen is as yet unknown.

Source: PBMCs, taken before TCRalphabeta/CD19-depleted stem cell transplant. This chain connects TRBV5-1 to TRBJ2-1; a weak D match, TRBD1 (6 bases). This sequence originates from a boy under two years old with Wiskott-Aldrich syndrome, due to receive a stem cell transplant. Written as DNA, the CDR3 is TGCGCCAGCAGCTTGAAGGTAACAGGGATGGGCAATGAGCAGTTCTTC. As protein: CASSLKVTGMGNEQFF. Together with reference TRBV5-1 and TRBJ2-1, the CDR3 gives the full variable domain: KAGVTQTPRYLIKTRGQQVTLSCSPISGHRSVSWYQQTPGQGLQFLFEYFSETQRNKGNFPGRFSGRQFSNSRSEMNVSTLELGDSALYLCASSLKVTGMGNEQFFGPGTRLTVL.